This TCR beta chain derives from a study of shared clonotypes between healthy human individuals. Findings and limits, study-wide: The study sampled only blood, and tissue repertoires likely differ. Deeper or shallower sequencing was expected to change how clonotypes are shared among donors.

A remark on this clone: As yet, its antigen is unknown.

The CDR3 has 16 residues. Trimming removed 7 bases from V and 4 bases from J; junction bases left unmatched: 12. Germline CDR1 SGHRS, CDR2 YFSETQ. Deep-level running was used for the assay. Libraries were prepared by immunoSEQ multiplex PCR; TCRdb keeps only in-frame clonotypes and omits some of them. Of fewer than 600,000 clones in the sample, 75% to 85% were seen once. The specimen sequenced was PBMCs. The chain is built from TRBV5-1 and TRBJ1-2, with 11 bases lining up with TRBD1. The sequence was collected from a woman aged 40 to 49 in good health. Some clones in this sample may be carry-over from other donors' samples. For the CDR3, the DNA is TGCGCCAGCTCCGACCCAGGGACAGGGGGTGCCTATGGCTACACCTTC. Protein: CASSDPGTGGAYGYTF.